This TCR beta chain stems from a study of control samples from healthy donors and cancer patients. The CDR3 sequence is 14 residues long. From germline, CDR1 is LNHNV and CDR2 YYDKDF (reference sequence). Trimming removed 4 bases from V and 5 bases from J, with 12 bases in between. Libraries were prepared by immunoSEQ multiplex PCR; TCRdb keeps only in-frame clonotypes and omits some of them. The record lists 150,000 to 200,000 clones, of which the ten most abundant hold under 2.5%. The sequence came from a woman in her twenties or thirties in good health. Sequenced material: blood. The chain couples TRBV15 to TRBJ1-5, with TRBD1 as a possible D gene (5 bases). In DNA form, the CDR3 reads TGTGCCACCAGCATCGGGGACTCCTATCAGCCCCAGCATTTT. This codes for CATSIGDSYQPQHF.